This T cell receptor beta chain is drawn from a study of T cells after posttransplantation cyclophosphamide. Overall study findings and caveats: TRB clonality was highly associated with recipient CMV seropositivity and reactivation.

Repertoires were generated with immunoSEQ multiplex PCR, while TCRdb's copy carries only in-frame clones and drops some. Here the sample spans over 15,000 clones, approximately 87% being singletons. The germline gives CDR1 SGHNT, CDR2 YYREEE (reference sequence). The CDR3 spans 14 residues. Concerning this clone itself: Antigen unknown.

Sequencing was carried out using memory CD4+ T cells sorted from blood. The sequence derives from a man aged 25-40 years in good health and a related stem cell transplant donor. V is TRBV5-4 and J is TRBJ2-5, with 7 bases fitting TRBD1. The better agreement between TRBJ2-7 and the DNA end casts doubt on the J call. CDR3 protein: CASSLDRFSYEQYF. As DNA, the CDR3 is TGTGCCAGCAGCCTGGACAGGTTCTCCTACGAGCAGTACTTC.